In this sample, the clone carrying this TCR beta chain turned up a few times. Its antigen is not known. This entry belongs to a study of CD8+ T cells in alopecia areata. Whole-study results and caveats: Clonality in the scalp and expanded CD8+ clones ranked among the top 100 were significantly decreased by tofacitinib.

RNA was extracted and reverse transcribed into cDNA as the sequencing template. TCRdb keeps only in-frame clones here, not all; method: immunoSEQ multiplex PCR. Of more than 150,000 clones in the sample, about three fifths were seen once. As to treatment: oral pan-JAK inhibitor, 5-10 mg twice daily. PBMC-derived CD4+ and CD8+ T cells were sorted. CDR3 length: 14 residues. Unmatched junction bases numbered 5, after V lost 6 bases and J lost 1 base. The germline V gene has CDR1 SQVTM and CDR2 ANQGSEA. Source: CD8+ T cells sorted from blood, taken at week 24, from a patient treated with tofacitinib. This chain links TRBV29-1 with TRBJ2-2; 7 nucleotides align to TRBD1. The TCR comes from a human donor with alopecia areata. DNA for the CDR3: TGCAGCGTAGGGGGCGGGCAGAACACCGGGGAGCTGTTTTTT. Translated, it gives CSVGGGQNTGELFF.